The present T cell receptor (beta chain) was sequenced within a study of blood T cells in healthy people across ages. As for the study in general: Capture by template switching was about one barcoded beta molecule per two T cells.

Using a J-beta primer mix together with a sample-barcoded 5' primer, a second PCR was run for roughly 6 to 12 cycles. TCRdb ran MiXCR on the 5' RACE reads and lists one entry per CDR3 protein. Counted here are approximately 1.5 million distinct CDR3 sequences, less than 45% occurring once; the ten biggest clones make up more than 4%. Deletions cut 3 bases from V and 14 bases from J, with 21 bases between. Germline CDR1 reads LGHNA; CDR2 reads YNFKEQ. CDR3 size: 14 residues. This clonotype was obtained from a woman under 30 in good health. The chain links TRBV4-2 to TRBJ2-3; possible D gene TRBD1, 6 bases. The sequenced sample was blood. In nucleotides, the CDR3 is TGTGCCAGCAGCCACAGCCCACAGGACAGATACGCGTATTTT. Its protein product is CASSHSPQDRYAYF.